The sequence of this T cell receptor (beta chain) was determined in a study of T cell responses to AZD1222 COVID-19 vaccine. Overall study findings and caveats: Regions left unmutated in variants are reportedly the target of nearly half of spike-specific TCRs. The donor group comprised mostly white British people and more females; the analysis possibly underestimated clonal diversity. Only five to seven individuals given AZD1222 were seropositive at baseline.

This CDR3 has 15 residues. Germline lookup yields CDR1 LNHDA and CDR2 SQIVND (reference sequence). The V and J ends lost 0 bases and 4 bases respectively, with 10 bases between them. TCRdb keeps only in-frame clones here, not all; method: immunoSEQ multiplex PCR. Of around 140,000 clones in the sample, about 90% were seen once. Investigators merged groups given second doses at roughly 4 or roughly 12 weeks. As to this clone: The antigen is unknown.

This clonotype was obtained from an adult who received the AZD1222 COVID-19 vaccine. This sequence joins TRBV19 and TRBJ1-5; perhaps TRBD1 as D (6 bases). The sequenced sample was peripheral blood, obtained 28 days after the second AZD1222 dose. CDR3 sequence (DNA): TGTGCCAGTAGTATAGAGGGCAGGGGAAATCAGCCCCAGCATTTT. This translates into CASSIEGRGNQPQHF. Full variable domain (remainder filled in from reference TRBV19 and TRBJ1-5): DGGITQSPKYLFRKEGQNVTLSCEQNLNHDAMYWYRQDPGQGLRLIYYSQIVNDFQKGDIAEGYSVSREKKESFPLTVTSAQKNPTAFYLCASSIEGRGNQPQHFGDGTRLSIL.